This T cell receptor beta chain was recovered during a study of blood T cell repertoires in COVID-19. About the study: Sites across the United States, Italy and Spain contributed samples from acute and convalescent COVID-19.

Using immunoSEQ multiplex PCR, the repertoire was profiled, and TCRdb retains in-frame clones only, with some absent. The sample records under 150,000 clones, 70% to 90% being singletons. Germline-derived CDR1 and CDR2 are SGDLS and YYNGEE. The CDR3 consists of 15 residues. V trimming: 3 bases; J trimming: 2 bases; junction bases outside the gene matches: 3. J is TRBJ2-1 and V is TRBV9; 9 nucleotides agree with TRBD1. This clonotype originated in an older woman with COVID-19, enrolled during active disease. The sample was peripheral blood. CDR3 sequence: CASSGRQGAYNEQFF. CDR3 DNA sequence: TGTGCCAGCAGCGGCCGACAGGGGGCCTACAATGAGCAGTTCTTC. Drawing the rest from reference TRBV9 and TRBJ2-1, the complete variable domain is DSGVTQTPKHLITATGQRVTLRCSPRSGDLSVYWYQQSLDQGLQFLIQYYNGEERAKGNILERFSAQQFPDLHSELNLSSLELGDSALYFCASSGRQGAYNEQFFGPGTRLTVL.